These 14 T cell receptor beta chains share one sample of origin, sequenced in a study of blood T cell repertoires in COVID-19. This table comes from immunoSEQ multiplex PCR, and its TCRdb copy is limited to in-frame clones, with some not included. The sample lists about 140,000 clones, 75% to 90% occurring once. The sample taken for sequencing was PBMCs or T cells enriched from blood (not recorded which). Receptor source: a man aged 45 to 65 who had recovered from COVID-19.

The chain uses TRBV28 and TRBJ2-1, with TRBD2 matching 11 bases. V trimming: 3 bases; J trimming: 4 bases; junction bases outside the gene matches: 8. The CDR3 covers 17 residues. CDR1 MDHEN and CDR2 SYDVKM come from the germline V gene. The CDR3 protein is CASSLLAGGPSYNEQFF. The CDR3, as DNA: TGTGCCAGCAGTTTGTTAGCGGGAGGGCCTAGTTACAATGAGCAGTTCTTC. The full variable domain, its missing parts supplied by reference TRBV28 and TRBJ2-1, is DVKVTQSSRYLVKRTGEKVFLECVQDMDHENMFWYRQDPGLGLRLIYFSYDVKMKEKGDIPEGYSVSREKKERFSLILESASTNQTSMYLCASSLLAGGPSYNEQFFGPGTRLTVL.

The genes are TRBV28 and TRBJ2-5, with TRBD2 matching over 13 bases. The CDR3 is made up of 17 amino acids. Germline assignment: CDR1 MDHEN and CDR2 SYDVKM. J gave up 1 base and V 4 bases, and 6 bases lay outside the gene matches. The CDR3 bases are TGTGCCAGCAGTTCAAAGACTAGCGGGAGGACCCAAGAGACCCAGTACTTC. Its translation is CASSSKTSGRTQETQYF. Using reference TRBV28 and TRBJ2-5 for the parts outside the CDR3, the full variable domain is DVKVTQSSRYLVKRTGEKVFLECVQDMDHENMFWYRQDPGLGLRLIYFSYDVKMKEKGDIPEGYSVSREKKERFSLILESASTNQTSMYLCASSSKTSGRTQETQYFGPGTRLLVL.

This clone showed up just once. The CDR3 sequence is CATSDRTGGGGELFF. The CDR3, as DNA: TGTGCCACCAGTGACCGCACAGGGGGCGGCGGGGAGCTGTTTTTT. This chain connects TRBV24-1 to TRBJ2-2, with TRBD1 identical over 9 bases. CDR1 and CDR2 from the germline V gene are KGHDR and SFDVKD. The CDR3 sequence is 15 residues long. V shed 4 bases and J 7 bases; nucleotides not matched to a gene: 6.

The gene calls are TRBV19 and TRBJ1-1; D gene uncertain. Germline V gene sequence: CDR1 LNHDA, CDR2 SQIVND (reference sequence). This CDR3 spans 14 amino acids. Trimming took off 7 bases at V and 1 base at J, with 13 bases between the two ends. CDR3 residues: CASMSVTSNTEAFF. As DNA, the CDR3 is TGTGCCAGTATGAGCGTGACTTCGAACACTGAAGCTTTCTTT.

The J gene is TRBJ2-2, the V gene TRBV7-2; D gene ambiguous. Trimming shortened V by 5 bases and J by 0 bases, and 4 bases separated the two germline ends. Germline CDR1 is SGHTA and CDR2 is FQGNSA. There are 13 residues in the CDR3. CDR3 sequence reads: CASSLSNTGELFF. The CDR3 DNA reads TGTGCCAGCAGCCTATCGAACACCGGGGAGCTGTTTTTT.

This chain uses TRBV18 with TRBJ1-1, with a weak D call TRBD1 (5 bases). This CDR3 comprises 15 residues. The V gene lost 2 bases and the J gene lost 0 bases, with 10 bases spanning the gap. Per germline, CDR1 KGHSH and CDR2 LQKENI. The CDR3 DNA sequence: TGTGCCAGCTCACCATCGACAGTTATGAACACTGAAGCTTTCTTT. This codes for CASSPSTVMNTEAFF.

The chain combines TRBV10-3 with TRBJ2-1; D perhaps matches TRBD1 (5 bases). The V gene's germline CDR1 is ENHRY and CDR2 SYGVKD. V shed 5 bases and J shed 0 bases, with 8 bases lying between them. The CDR3 runs to 14 residues. This CDR3 reads CAISPQVSYNEQFF. CDR3 in DNA: TGTGCCATCAGTCCACAGGTCTCCTACAATGAGCAGTTCTTC.

The chain uses TRBV3-1 (or the pseudogene TRBV3-2) and TRBJ2-1; 11 nucleotides align to TRBD2. In germline, CDR1 is LGHDT, CDR2 YNNKEL (reference sequence). V lost 7 bases to trimming and J lost 8 bases; unmatched junction nucleotides: 10. This CDR3 spans 15 amino acids. The CDR3 loop reads CASTVSGGAVHEQFF. CDR3 bases: TGTGCCAGCACCGTTAGCGGGGGGGCCGTTCATGAGCAGTTCTTC.

Concerning this clone itself: Sequence at one end of the junction differs from germline and may be a read error. The chain links TRBV7-9 to TRBJ2-5; 9 bases line up with TRBD2. The V gene's germline CDR1 is SEHNR and CDR2 FQNEAQ (reference sequence). CDR3 length: 16 amino acids. For the CDR3, the DNA is TGTGCCAGCAGCTCGGCTGGGCGGGAGGGCCAAAAGACCCAGTACTTC. This translates into CASSSAGREGQKTQYF. The full variable domain, its missing parts supplied by reference TRBV7-9 and TRBJ2-5, is DTGVSQNPRHKITKRGQNVTFRCDPISEHNRLYWYRQTLGQGPEFLTYFQNEAQLEKSRLLSDRFSAERPKGSFSTLEIQRTEQGDSAMYLCASSSAGREGQKTQYFGPGTRLLVL.

The chain links TRBV18 to TRBJ1-1, with D perhaps matching TRBD1 (6 bases). The V end was cut by 4 bases, the J end by 4 bases, with 19 bases between. The CDR3 consists of 16 residues. Germline-derived CDR1 and CDR2 are KGHSH and LQKENI. The CDR3 sequence: CASSQQGNPVVTEAFF. Here the CDR3 DNA reads TGTGCCAGCTCACAACAGGGAAATCCTGTGGTCACTGAAGCTTTCTTT.

The J gene is TRBJ2-2, the V gene TRBV18, with 10 nucleotides matching TRBD2. CDR1 is KGHSH and CDR2 is LQKENI in the germline V gene. V lost 6 bases, J lost 2 bases, and 6 bases stayed unmatched. This CDR3 comprises 16 residues. CDR3 loop: CASSLGLAENTGELFF. CDR3 nucleotide sequence: TGTGCCAGCTCGCTCGGACTAGCGGAAAACACCGGGGAGCTGTTTTTT. Full variable domain (rest looked up from reference TRBV18 and TRBJ2-2): NAGVMQNPRHLVRRRGQEARLRCSPMKGHSHVYWYRQLPEEGLKFMVYLQKENIIDESGMPKERFSAEFPKEGPSILRIQQVVRGDSAAYFCASSLGLAENTGELFFGEGSRLTVL.

The chain joins TRBV6-6 to TRBJ2-7, with TRBD1 as a possible D gene (5 bases). Trimming pared 2 bases from V and 4 bases from J, leaving 9 bases between. CDR3 length: 13 amino acids. Germline CDR1 reads MNHNY; CDR2 reads SVGAGI (reference sequence). CDR3 protein: CASSYQGWYEQYF. The CDR3 DNA sequence: TGTGCCAGCAGTTACCAGGGTTGGTACGAGCAGTACTTC.

The chain uses TRBV11-2 and TRBJ2-1; the match to TRBD2 covers 11 bases. Unmatched junction bases numbered 9, after V lost 5 bases and J lost 6 bases. The CDR3 consists of 16 residues. The germline V gene has CDR1 SGHAT and CDR2 FQNNGV. The CDR3 reads CASSPVAGGLGNEQFF. The CDR3 DNA reads TGTGCCAGCAGCCCCGTAGCGGGGGGGCTGGGCAATGAGCAGTTCTTC. Supplemented by reference TRBV11-2 and TRBJ2-1, the full variable domain reads EAGVAQSPRYKIIEKRQSVAFWCNPISGHATLYWYQQILGQGPKLLIQFQNNGVVDDSQLPKDRFSAERLKGVDSTLKIQPAKLEDSAVYLCASSPVAGGLGNEQFFGPGTRLTVL.

This clone has a single count. The chain links TRBV29-1 to TRBJ1-5; 7 bases map to TRBD1. Trimming took 5 bases from V and 6 from J; bases not matched to a gene: 13. The CDR3 has 15 amino acids. Germline CDR1 and CDR2: SQVTM and ANQGSEA. CDR3 residues: CSVCTGASEGQPQHF. For the CDR3, the DNA is TGCAGCGTTTGTACAGGGGCGTCGGAAGGTCAGCCCCAGCATTTT.